The present T cell receptor (beta chain) was sequenced within a study of blood T cell repertoires in COVID-19. Study as a whole: Spain, Italy and the United States supplied samples that represented acute and convalescent COVID-19. PBMCs, B-cell-depleted T cells, or T cells provided the cDNA or gDNA that made up the material.

Trimming pared 5 bases from V and 3 bases from J, leaving 5 bases between. The CDR3 runs 11 residues. Per the germline V gene, CDR1 is SGHAT and CDR2 is FQNNGV. Authors' processing steps: Estimation of nucleated cell counts was performed using reference gene primer amplification. Sequenced by immunoSEQ multiplex PCR; TCRdb stores in-frame clones only, minus some. V and J calls and clone size follow that table, whereas D and trimming were derived from the DNA. This sample has tens of thousands of clones, with more than 70% found just once. The chain recombines TRBV11-2 with TRBJ2-7; no definite D call. Sequenced sample: peripheral blood. The receptor was derived from a man aged 45-60 years with acute or convalescent COVID-19. CDR3 bases: TGTGCCAGCAGCCGTAACTACGAGCAGTACTTC. Protein sequence: CASSRNYEQYF. The full variable domain, completed using reference TRBV11-2 and TRBJ2-7, is EAGVAQSPRYKIIEKRQSVAFWCNPISGHATLYWYQQILGQGPKLLIQFQNNGVVDDSQLPKDRFSAERLKGVDSTLKIQPAKLEDSAVYLCASSRNYEQYFGPGTRLTVT.